This TCR beta chain was sequenced during a study of T cells after yellow fever vaccination. Study in general: SMART-Seq v4 Ultra Low Input prepared libraries from low-cell fractions.

Study outcomes and limitations: Contaminants from the bulk population, in the form of abundant clonotypes, could be found in FACS-sorted repertoires. Weaker overall, the secondary response nonetheless peaked faster (day 5 versus 15).

Germline V lookup: CDR1 SGHTA, CDR2 FQGNSA. Trimming took 5 bases from V and 3 from J; bases not matched to a gene: 7. This CDR3 contains 16 residues. MiXCR, run by TCRdb on the 5' RACE reads, gives a single entry per CDR3 protein. The sample lists more than 250,000 distinct CDR3 sequences; approximately 7% were seen once. On this clonotype: Its antigen is not known.

The chain joins TRBV7-2 to TRBJ2-2; 9 bases agree with TRBD2. The sample in question was PBMCs, obtained 35 to 50 days after the first yellow fever vaccination. The clonotype was recovered from a young man who received the YFV17D yellow fever vaccine. The DNA for the CDR3 is TGTGCCAGCAGCCGAAGCGGGGGGCCTTACACCGGGGAGCTGTTTTTT. This translates into CASSRSGGPYTGELFF.